This TCR beta chain was captured by sequencing in a study of blood T cell repertoires in COVID-19. J gave up 2 bases and V 0 bases, and 8 bases lay outside the gene matches. This CDR3 region has 17 residues. Germline CDR1 and CDR2: SGHRS and YFSETQ. This clone was detected only a few times. Produced via immunoSEQ multiplex PCR; TCRdb's table is partial and in-frame only. The repertoire holds about 210,000 clones, approximately 80% seen once, with 4.3% in the top ten. The source of this sequence is a young man with acute COVID-19. This sequence joins TRBV5-1 and TRBJ1-1; 9 nucleotides agree with TRBD1. The source material was PBMCs or T cells enriched from blood (not recorded which). The CDR3 sequence: CASSLGGTGPGNTEAFF. The CDR3 region has the DNA TGCGCCAGCAGCTTGGGAGGGACAGGGCCCGGAAACACTGAAGCTTTCTTT.